This T cell receptor (beta chain) was observed in a study of circulating and synovial CD4+ cells in juvenile arthritis. Germline V gives CDR1 SNHLY, CDR2 FYNNEI. V was pared by 5 bases and J by 2 bases, with 6 bases between. This CDR3 has 12 amino acids. Assay: immunoSEQ multiplex PCR; the TCRdb copy retains only in-frame clones and omits some. This sample has about 34,000 clones, with 95% to 96% found just once. The sequenced sample was CD4+ T cells from blood. This chain connects TRBV2 to TRBJ2-5; D call uncertain. The TCR originated in a human donor with juvenile idiopathic arthritis. DNA of the CDR3: TGTGCCAGCAGTTTACAACAAGAGACCCAGTACTTC. It yields the protein CASSLQQETQYF.